A selection of T cell receptor beta chains follows, all from one sample in a study of brain T cells in children with intractable seizures. Only in-frame clones appear in the TCRdb table, and some are missing; sequencing was by immunoSEQ multiplex PCR. The data show hundreds of thousands of clones, about 93% seen once. The material sequenced was peripheral blood, taken around 5 months after surgery. The receptors were gathered from a boy under two years old with tuberous sclerosis and intractable seizures. The CDR3 runs from the conserved cysteine through the conserved F or W. A D gene is named only where the DNA matches it firmly. Rows give clone size only sometimes, using once, few, many, or a class for an expanded clone.

D: -; V: TRBV19; size: -; J: TRBJ1-4; DNA: TGTGCCAGTTCAATTACCGCAACTAATGAAAAACTGTTTTTT; CDR3: CASSITATNEKLFF
D: -; V: TRBV7-7; size: -; J: TRBJ2-3; DNA: TGTGCTAGCAGCTTAGGTCATTCCACAGATACGCAGTATTTT; CDR3: CASSLGHSTDTQYF
D: TRBD1; V: TRBV9; size: -; J: TRBJ2-5; DNA: TGTGCCAGCAGCGAGGGGGCGGAAGAGACCCAGTACTTC; CDR3: CASSEGAEETQYF
D: -; V: TRBV19; size: -; J: TRBJ1-5; DNA: TGTGCCAGTAGTATTTATCAGCCCCAGCATTTT; CDR3: CASSIYQPQHF
D: -; V: TRBV15; size: -; J: TRBJ2-1; DNA: TGTGCCACCAGCAGAGGTAATAGCGGCGTACTCGGTGAGCAGTTCTTC; CDR3: CATSRGNSGVLGEQFF
D: -; V: TRBV28; size: -; J: TRBJ2-6; DNA: TGTGCCAGTGACAGGAGCTCTGGGGCCAACGTCCTGACTTTC; CDR3: CASDRSSGANVLTF
D: TRBD1; V: TRBV10-3; size: -; J: TRBJ1-1; DNA: TGTGCCATCAGTAAACCGGGACAGGGCAACACTGAAGCTTTCTTT; CDR3: CAISKPGQGNTEAFF
D: -; V: TRBV7-9; size: -; J: TRBJ1-4; DNA: TGTGCCAGCAGCTTAATGGGGACATCGGGGGAAAAACTGTTTTTT; CDR3: CASSLMGTSGEKLFF
D: -; V: TRBV21-1; size: -; J: TRBJ2-2; DNA: TGTGCCAGCAGCACCTTAGGGACAGGGGCCACCGGGGAGCTGTTTTTT; CDR3: CASSTLGTGATGELFF
D: TRBD2; V: TRBV29-1; size: -; J: TRBJ2-7; DNA: TGCAGCGTTGAAAGGGAAGTACTAGCGGGAGGCCCCTCCTACGAGCAGTACTTC; CDR3: CSVEREVLAGGPSYEQYF
D: -; V: TRBV12-3/TRBV12-4; size: -; J: TRBJ2-7; DNA: TGTGCCAGCAGTTTGAAGGGGAACGAGCAGTACTTC; CDR3: CASSLKGNEQYF
D: TRBD1; V: TRBV7-6; size: once; J: TRBJ1-1; DNA: TGTGCCAGCAGCTTGGAGACAGGGTCGGAAGCTTTCTTT; CDR3: CASSLETGSEAFF
D: -; V: TRBV4-1; size: -; J: TRBJ2-3; DNA: TGCGCCAGCAGCCGCAACCCCAGGGTAACAGATACGCAGTATTTT; CDR3: CASSRNPRVTDTQYF
D: -; V: TRBV30; size: -; J: TRBJ2-5; DNA: TGTGCCTGGAGTGTTTTAGGGGGATTCCAAGAGACCCAGTACTTC; CDR3: CAWSVLGGFQETQYF
D: -; V: TRBV2; size: once; J: TRBJ2-5; DNA: TGTGCCAGCAGTGGTGGGCAGGGCACCCAAGAGACCCAGTACTTC; CDR3: CASSGGQGTQETQYF
D: -; V: TRBV5-4; size: -; J: TRBJ1-2; DNA: TGTGCCAGCAGCACCCCCCAGGCCTTTAACTATGGCTACACCTTC; CDR3: CASSTPQAFNYGYTF
D: -; V: TRBV7-9; size: -; J: TRBJ1-3; DNA: TGTGCCAGCTTTGGAAGCTCTGGAAACACCATATATTTT; CDR3: CASFGSSGNTIYF
D: -; V: TRBV7-2; size: -; J: TRBJ1-5; DNA: TGTGCCAGCAGCTCTACCGGGGGCAATCAGCCCCAGCATTTT; CDR3: CASSSTGGNQPQHF
D: -; V: TRBV19; size: -; J: TRBJ1-6; DNA: TGTGCCAGTAGTATAGTAGCAGGGATCAATTCACCCCTCCACTTT; CDR3: CASSIVAGINSPLHF
D: -; V: TRBV3-1/TRBV3-2; size: -; J: TRBJ1-6; DNA: TGTGCCAGCAGCCAAAATCATTCACCCCTCCACTTT; CDR3: CASSQNHSPLHF
D: TRBD2; V: TRBV11-2; size: -; J: TRBJ2-2; DNA: TGTGCCAGCAGCTTAAGACTAGCGGGAGGTTCCGGGACCGGGGAGCTGTTTTTT; CDR3: CASSLRLAGGSGTGELFF
D: -; V: TRBV5-4; size: -; J: TRBJ2-7; DNA: TGTGCCAGCAGCTTGGAGGGAGCACCAGACGAGCAGTACTTC; CDR3: CASSLEGAPDEQYF
D: -; V: TRBV13; size: -; J: TRBJ1-3; DNA: TGTGCCAGCAGCTTAGGACAGCACTCTGGAAACACCATATATTTT; CDR3: CASSLGQHSGNTIYF
D: TRBD1; V: TRBV10-3; size: -; J: TRBJ1-2; DNA: TGTGCCATCAGTCTTACCGGGACAGGTAACGACTATGGCTACACCTTC; CDR3: CAISLTGTGNDYGYTF
D: -; V: TRBV6-2/TRBV6-3; size: once; J: TRBJ1-4; DNA: TGTGCCAGCAGTTACATAAGGATGGCTAATGAAAAACTGTTTTTT; CDR3: CASSYIRMANEKLFF
D: -; V: TRBV9; size: -; J: TRBJ2-2; DNA: TGTGCCAGCAGCGTAGAAGGGGCAGCAACCGGGGAGCTGTTTTTT; CDR3: CASSVEGAATGELFF
D: -; V: TRBV18; size: -; J: TRBJ2-6; DNA: TGTGCCAGCTCACCATTTGACGCAGGGTCTACGTCTGGGGCCAACGTCCTGACTTTC; CDR3: CASSPFDAGSTSGANVLTF
D: -; V: TRBV12-3/TRBV12-4; size: -; J: TRBJ1-1; DNA: TGTGCCAGCAGTTTTGGGGTCATTGAAGCTTTCTTT; CDR3: CASSFGVIEAFF
D: -; V: TRBV11-2; size: -; J: TRBJ1-5; DNA: TGTGCCAGCAGCTTAATGGGGGTGAATCAGCCCCAGCATTTT; CDR3: CASSLMGVNQPQHF
D: TRBD2; V: TRBV6-1; size: -; J: TRBJ2-7; DNA: TGTGCCAGCAGTGAATACCTAGCGGGAGGGCCTCCCTACGAGCAGTACTTC; CDR3: CASSEYLAGGPPYEQYF
D: -; V: TRBV7-2; size: -; J: TRBJ2-1; DNA: TGTGCCAGCAGCTTGTTAGCTAAGAGGGCCTCCTACAATGAGCAGTTCTTC; CDR3: CASSLLAKRASYNEQFF